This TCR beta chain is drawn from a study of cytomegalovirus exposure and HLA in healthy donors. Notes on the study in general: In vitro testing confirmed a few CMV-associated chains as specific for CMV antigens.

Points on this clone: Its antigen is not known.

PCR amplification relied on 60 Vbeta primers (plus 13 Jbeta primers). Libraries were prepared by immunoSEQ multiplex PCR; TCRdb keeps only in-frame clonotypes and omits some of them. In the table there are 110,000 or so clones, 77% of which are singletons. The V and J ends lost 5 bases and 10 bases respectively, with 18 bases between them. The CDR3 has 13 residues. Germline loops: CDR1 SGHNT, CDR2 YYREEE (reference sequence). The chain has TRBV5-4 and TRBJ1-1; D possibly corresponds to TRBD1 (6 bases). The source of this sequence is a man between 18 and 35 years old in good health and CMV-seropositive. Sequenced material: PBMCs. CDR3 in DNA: TGTGCCAGCAGGGACAGTGCAGGTGCGGTAGCTTTCTTT. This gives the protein CASRDSAGAVAFF.